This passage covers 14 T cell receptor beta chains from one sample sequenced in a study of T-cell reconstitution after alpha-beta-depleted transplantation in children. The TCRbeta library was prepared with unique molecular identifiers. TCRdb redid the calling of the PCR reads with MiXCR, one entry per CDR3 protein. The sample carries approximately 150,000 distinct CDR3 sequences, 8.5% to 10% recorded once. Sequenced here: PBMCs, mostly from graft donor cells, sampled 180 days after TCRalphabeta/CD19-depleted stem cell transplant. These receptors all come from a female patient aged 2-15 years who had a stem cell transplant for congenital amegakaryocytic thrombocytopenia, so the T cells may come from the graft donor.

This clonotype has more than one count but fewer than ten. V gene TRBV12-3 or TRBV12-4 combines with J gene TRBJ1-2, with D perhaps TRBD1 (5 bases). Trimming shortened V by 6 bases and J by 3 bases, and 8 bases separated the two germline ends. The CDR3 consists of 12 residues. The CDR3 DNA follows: TGTGCCAGCAGGACAGTACACTATGGCTACACCTTC. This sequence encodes CASRTVHYGYTF.

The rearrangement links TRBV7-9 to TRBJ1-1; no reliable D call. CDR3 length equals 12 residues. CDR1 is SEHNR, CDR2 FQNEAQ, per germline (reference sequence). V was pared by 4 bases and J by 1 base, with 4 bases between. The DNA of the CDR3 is TGTGCCAGCAGCTATGGGAACACTGAAGCTTTCTTT. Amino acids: CASSYGNTEAFF.

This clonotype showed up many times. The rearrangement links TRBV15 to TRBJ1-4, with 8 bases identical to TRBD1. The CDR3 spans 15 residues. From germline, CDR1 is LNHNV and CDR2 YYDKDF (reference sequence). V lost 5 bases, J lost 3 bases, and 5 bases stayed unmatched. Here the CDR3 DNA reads TGTGCCACCAGCTCCCGGACAGGGCCTAATGAAAAACTGTTTTTT. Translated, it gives CATSSRTGPNEKLFF.

The CDR3 region is CASTLRVTNSPLHF. The DNA for the CDR3 is TGTGCCAGCACCCTGAGGGTCACCAATTCACCCCTCCACTTT. The J gene is TRBJ1-6, the V gene TRBV7-8; D not resolved. The length of the CDR3 is 14 residues. Germline CDR1 reads SGHVS; CDR2 reads FQNEAQ. V was shortened by 7 bases and J by 7 bases, with 14 bases between the two germline ends. Using reference TRBV7-8 and TRBJ1-6 for the parts outside the CDR3, the full variable domain is GAGVSQSPRYKVAKRGQDVALRCDPISGHVSLFWYQQALGQGPEFLTYFQNEAQLDKSGLPSDRFFAERPEGSVSTLKIQRTQQEDSAVYLCASTLRVTNSPLHFGNGTRLTVT.

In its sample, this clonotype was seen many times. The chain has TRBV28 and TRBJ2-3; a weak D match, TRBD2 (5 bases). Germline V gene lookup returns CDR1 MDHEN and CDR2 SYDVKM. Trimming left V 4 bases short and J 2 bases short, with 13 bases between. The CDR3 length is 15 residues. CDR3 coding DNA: TGTGCCAGCAGTTCATCCGGGATACCCACAGATACGCAGTATTTT. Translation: CASSSSGIPTDTQYF.

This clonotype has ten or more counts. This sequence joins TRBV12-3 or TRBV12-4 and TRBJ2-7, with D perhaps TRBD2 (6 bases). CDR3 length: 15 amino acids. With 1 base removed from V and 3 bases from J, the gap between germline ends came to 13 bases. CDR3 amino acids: CASSLGQRAYYEQYF. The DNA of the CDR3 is TGTGCCAGCAGTTTAGGCCAGCGGGCCTACTACGAGCAGTACTTC.

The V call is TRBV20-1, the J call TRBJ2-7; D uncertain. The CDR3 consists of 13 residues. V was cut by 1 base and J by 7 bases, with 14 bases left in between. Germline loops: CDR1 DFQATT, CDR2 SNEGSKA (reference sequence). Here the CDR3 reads CSARGAGSEEQYF. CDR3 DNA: TGCAGTGCTAGAGGGGCCGGGTCTGAAGAGCAGTACTTC.

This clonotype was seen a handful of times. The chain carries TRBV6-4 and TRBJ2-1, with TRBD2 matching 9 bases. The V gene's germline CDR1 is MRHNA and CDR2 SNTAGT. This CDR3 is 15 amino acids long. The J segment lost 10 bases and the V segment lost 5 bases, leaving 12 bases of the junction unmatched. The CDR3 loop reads CASSPSQREVWEQFF. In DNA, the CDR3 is TGTGCCAGCAGTCCATCCCAGCGGGAGGTTTGGGAGCAGTTCTTC.

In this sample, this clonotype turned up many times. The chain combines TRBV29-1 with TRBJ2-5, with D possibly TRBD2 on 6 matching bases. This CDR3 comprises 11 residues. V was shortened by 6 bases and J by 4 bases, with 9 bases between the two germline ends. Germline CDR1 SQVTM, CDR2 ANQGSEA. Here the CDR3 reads CSVTAGETQYF. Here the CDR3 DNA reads TGCAGCGTGACAGCGGGAGAGACCCAGTACTTC.

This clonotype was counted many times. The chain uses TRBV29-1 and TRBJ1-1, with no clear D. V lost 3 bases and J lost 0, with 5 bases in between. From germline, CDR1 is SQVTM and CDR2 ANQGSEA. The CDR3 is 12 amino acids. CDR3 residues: CSVDSMNTEAFF. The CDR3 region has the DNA TGCAGCGTTGACAGTATGAACACTGAAGCTTTCTTT.

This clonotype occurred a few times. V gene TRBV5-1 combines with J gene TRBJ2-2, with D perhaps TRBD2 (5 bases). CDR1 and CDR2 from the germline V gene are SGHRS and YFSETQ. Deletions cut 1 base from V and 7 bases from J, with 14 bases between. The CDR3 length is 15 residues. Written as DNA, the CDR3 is TGCGCCAGCAGCTTGAGGACCCTCCGGGGCGGGGAGCTGTTTTTT. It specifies CASSLRTLRGGELFF.

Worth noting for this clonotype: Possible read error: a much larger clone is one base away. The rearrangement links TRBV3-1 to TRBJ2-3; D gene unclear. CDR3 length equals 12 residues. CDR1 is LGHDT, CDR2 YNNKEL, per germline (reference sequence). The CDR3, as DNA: TGTGCCAGCAGCCAAGCCCGCAAGACGCGGTATTTT. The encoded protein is CASSQARKTRYF.

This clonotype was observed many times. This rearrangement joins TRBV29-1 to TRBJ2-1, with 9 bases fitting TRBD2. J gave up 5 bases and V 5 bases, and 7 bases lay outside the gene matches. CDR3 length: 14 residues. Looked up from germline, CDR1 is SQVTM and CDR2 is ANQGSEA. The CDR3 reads CSVLGLAGNNEQFF. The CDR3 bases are TGCAGCGTTTTGGGGCTAGCGGGAAACAATGAGCAGTTCTTC.

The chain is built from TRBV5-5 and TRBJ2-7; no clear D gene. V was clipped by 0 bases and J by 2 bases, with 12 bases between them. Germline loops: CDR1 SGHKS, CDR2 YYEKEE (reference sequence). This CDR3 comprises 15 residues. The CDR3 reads CASSLVSISTYEQYF. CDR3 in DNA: TGTGCCAGCAGCTTGGTCAGTATATCCACCTACGAGCAGTACTTC. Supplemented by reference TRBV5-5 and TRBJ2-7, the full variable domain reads DAGVTQSPTHLIKTRGQQVTLRCSPISGHKSVSWYQQVLGQGPQFIFQYYEKEERGRGNFPDRFSARQFPNYSSELNVNALLLGDSALYLCASSLVSISTYEQYFGPGTRLTVT.